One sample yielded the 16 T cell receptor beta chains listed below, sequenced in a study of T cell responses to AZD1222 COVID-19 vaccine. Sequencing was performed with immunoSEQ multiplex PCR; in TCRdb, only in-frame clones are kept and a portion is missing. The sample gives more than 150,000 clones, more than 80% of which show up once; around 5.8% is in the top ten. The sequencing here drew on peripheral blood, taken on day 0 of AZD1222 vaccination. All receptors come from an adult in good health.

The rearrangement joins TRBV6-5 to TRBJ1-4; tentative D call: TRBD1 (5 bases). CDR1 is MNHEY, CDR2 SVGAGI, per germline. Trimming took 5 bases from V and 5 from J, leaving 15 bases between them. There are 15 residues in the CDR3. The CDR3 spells CASSHGSGGNEKLFF. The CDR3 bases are TGTGCCAGCAGTCATGGGAGTGGGGGGAATGAAAAACTGTTTTTT.

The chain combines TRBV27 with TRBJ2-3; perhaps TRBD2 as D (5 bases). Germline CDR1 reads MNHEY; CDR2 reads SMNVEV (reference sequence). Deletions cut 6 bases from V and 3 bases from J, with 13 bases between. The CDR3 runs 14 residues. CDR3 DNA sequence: TGTGCCAGCAGCCGGGTCGGGGAAACAGATACGCAGTATTTT. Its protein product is CASSRVGETDTQYF.

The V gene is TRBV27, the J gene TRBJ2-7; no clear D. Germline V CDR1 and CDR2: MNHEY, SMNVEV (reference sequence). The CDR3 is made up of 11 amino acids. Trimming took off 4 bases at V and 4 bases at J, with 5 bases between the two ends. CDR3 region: CASSSRYEQYF. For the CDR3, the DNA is TGTGCCAGCAGTTCCCGATACGAGCAGTACTTC.

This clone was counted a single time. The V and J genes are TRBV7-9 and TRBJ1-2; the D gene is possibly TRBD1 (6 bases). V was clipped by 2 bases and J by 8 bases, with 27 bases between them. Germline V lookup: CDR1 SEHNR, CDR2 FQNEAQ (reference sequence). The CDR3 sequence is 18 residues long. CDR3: CASSLIRIWEGRTVGYTF. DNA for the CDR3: TGTGCCAGCAGCTTAATCCGGATTTGGGAGGGGCGGACAGTGGGCTACACCTTC.

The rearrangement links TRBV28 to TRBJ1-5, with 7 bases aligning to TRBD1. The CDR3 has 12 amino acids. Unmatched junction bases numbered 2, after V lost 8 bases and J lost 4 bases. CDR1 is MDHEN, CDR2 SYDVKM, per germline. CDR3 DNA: TGTGCCAGCTGGACAGGAAATCAGCCCCAGCATTTT. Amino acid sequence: CASWTGNQPQHF.

The CDR3 DNA is TGTGCCAGCAGCTTGGCCTGGCGGGGGGTCCAAGAGACCCAGTACTTC. Translation gives CASSLAWRGVQETQYF. The gene calls are TRBV5-4 and TRBJ2-5; 8 bases agree with TRBD2. The V gene end was trimmed by 0 bases and the J gene end by 1 base; junction bases not matched to a gene: 5. This CDR3 comprises 16 residues. Germline CDR1 reads SGHNT; CDR2 reads YYREEE (reference sequence).

The CDR3 DNA follows: TGCGCCAGCAGCCAAGATTCGGAGCTAGCGGGAGGGAGGTACGAGCAGTACTTC. Its translation is CASSQDSELAGGRYEQYF. This sequence joins TRBV4-3 and TRBJ2-7; the match to TRBD2 covers 12 bases. V lost 0 bases, J lost 4 bases, and 10 bases stayed unmatched. The CDR3 length is 18 residues. The germline V gene has CDR1 LGHNA and CDR2 YSLEER.

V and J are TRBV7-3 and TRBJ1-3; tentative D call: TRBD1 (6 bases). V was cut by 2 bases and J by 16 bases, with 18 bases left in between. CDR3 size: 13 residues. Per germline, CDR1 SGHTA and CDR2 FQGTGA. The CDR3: CASSLYTGQVRYF. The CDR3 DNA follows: TGTGCCAGCAGCTTATACACAGGGCAAGTTCGGTATTTT. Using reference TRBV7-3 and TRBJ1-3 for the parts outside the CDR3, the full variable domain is GAGVSQTPSNKVTEKGKYVELRCDPISGHTALYWYRQSLGQGPEFLIYFQGTGAADDSGLPNDRFFAVRPEGSVSTLKIQRTERGDSAVYLCASSLYTGQVRYFGEGSWLTVV.

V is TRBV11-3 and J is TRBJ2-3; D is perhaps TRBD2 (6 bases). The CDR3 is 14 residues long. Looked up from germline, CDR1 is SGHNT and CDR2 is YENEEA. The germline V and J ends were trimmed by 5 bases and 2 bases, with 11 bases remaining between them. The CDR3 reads CASSGRRDTDTQYF. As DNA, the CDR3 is TGTGCCAGCAGCGGAAGGCGGGACACAGATACGCAGTATTTT.

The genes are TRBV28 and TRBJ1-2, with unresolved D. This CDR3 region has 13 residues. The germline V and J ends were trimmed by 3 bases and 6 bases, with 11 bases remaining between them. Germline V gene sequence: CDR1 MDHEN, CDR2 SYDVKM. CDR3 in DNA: TGTGCCAGCAGTTTCCGGGGTCAAAATGGCTACACCTTC. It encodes CASSFRGQNGYTF.

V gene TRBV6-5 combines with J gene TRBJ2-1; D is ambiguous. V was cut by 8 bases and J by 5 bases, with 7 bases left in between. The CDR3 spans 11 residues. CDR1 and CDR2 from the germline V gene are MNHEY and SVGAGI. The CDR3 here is CASGHHNEQFF. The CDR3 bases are TGTGCCAGCGGTCATCACAATGAGCAGTTCTTC.

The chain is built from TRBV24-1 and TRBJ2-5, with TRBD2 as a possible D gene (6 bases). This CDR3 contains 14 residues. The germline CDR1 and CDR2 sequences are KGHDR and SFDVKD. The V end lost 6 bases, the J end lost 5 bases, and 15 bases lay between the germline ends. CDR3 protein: CATSSWEARETQYF. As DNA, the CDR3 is TGTGCCACCAGTAGTTGGGAGGCGAGGGAGACCCAGTACTTC.

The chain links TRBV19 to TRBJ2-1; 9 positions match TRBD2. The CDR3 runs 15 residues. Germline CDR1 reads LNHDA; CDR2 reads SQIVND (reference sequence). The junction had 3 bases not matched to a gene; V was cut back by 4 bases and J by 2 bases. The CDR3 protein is CASSRLAETYNEQFF. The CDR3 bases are TGTGCCAGTAGTAGACTAGCGGAAACCTACAATGAGCAGTTCTTC.

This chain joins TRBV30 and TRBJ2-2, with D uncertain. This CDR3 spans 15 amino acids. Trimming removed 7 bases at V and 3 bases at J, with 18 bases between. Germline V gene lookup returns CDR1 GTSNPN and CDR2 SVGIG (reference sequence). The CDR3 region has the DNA TGTGCCTCCACTTTCGCGGATGGGGACACCGGGGAGCTGTTTTTT. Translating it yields CASTFADGDTGELFF.

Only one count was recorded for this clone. The CDR3 loop is CASSMRRQPQHF. The CDR3 nucleotides read TGTGCCAGTAGTATGAGAAGACAGCCCCAGCATTTT. The chain uses TRBV19 and TRBJ1-5, with D hard to call. CDR1 is LNHDA, CDR2 SQIVND, per germline (reference sequence). The CDR3 consists of 12 residues. Trimming removed 3 bases from V and 7 bases from J, with 7 bases in between.

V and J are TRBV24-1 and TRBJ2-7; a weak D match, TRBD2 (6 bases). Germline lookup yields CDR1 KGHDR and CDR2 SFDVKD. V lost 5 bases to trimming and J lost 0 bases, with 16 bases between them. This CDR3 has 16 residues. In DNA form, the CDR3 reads TGTGCCACCAGTGGTACCGGGACTGTGAGCTCCTACGAGCAGTACTTC. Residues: CATSGTGTVSSYEQYF.